This TCR beta chain was observed in a study of regulatory T cells in long-lasting Graves disease. Background on the study: More than 5 years of antithyroid drugs with positive TSH receptor antibodies defined persistent Graves' disease.

Whole-study findings and limits: Persistent disease preferred TRBV28, TRBJ1-2 and TRBJ2-5; new disease, TRBV20-1 and TRBJ2-1.

With V trimmed by 2 bases and J by 6 bases, 6 bases remained unmatched. Germline V gene lookup returns CDR1 MNHEY and CDR2 SMNVEV (reference sequence). This CDR3 has 14 amino acids. Time point defined: persistent/refractory GD, antithyroid drugs over 5 years with positive TRAb. PBMC-derived RNA was used for the TCR library. In this sample, this clonotype turned up many times. The antigen remains undetermined. CDR3-region Arm-PCR and iRepertoire HTBI primers produced the TCR beta libraries. From the multiplex PCR reads, TCRdb called clonotypes with MiXCR, one entry per CDR3 protein. This repertoire shows roughly 400,000 distinct CDR3 sequences, roughly a fifth found once; its top ten account for around 15%.

This sequence was found in a female donor with Graves disease. J is TRBJ2-5 and V is TRBV27; 7 nucleotides match TRBD1. The specimen was peripheral blood mononuclear cells (PBMCs), collected when the disease was refractory, from a patient treated with antithyroid drugs. CDR3 sequence: CASSLAGGEKTQYF. The DNA for the CDR3 is TGTGCCAGCAGTTTAGCAGGGGGAGAAAAGACCCAGTACTTC.